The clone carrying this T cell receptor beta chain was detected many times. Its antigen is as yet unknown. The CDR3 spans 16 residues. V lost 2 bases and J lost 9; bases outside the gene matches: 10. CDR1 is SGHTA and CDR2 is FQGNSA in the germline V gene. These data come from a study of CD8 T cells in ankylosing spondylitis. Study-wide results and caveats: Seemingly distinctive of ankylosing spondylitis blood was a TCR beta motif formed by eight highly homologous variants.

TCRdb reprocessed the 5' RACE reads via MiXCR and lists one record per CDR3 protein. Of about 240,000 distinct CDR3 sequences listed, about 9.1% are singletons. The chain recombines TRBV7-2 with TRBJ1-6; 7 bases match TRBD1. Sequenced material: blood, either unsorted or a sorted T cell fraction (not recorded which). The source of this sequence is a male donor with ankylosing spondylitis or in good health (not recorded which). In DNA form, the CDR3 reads TGTGCCAGCAGCTTAAGAAATGAGGGGGCCTCTTCACCCCTCCACTTT. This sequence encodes CASSLRNEGASSPLHF.